The 15 T cell receptor beta chains reported below all come from one sample, sequenced in a study of cytomegalovirus exposure and HLA in healthy donors. In the PCR, 60 Vbeta and 13 Jbeta primers were used. The table came from immunoSEQ multiplex PCR; TCRdb's copy has only in-frame clones and leaves some out. Among around 300,000 clones listed, about 66% were seen once. The sequencing input was PBMCs. These receptors were taken from a female donor in good health and CMV-seronegative.

The chain joins TRBV2 to TRBJ1-1; 7 bases agree with TRBD1. Unmatched junction bases numbered 7, after V lost 2 bases and J lost 4 bases. CDR3 length equals 15 residues. Germline V gene lookup returns CDR1 SNHLY and CDR2 FYNNEI. CDR3 amino acids: CASSETHRGGTEAFF. The CDR3 region has the DNA TGTGCCAGCAGTGAAACCCACAGGGGAGGCACTGAAGCTTTCTTT.

This clone occurred a few times. The V call is TRBV15, the J call TRBJ2-5, with D possibly being TRBD2 (6 bases). With 4 bases removed from V and 5 bases from J, the gap between germline ends came to 8 bases. This CDR3 is built from 12 residues. CDR1 is LNHNV and CDR2 is YYDKDF in the germline V gene (reference sequence). The CDR3 coding sequence is TGTGCCACCAGCATAGCGGAGGAGACCCAGTACTTC. Translated, it gives CATSIAEETQYF.

Only one count was recorded for this clone. V usage is TRBV7-9 and J usage is TRBJ2-7, with D tentatively TRBD2 (6 bases). Trimming shortened V by 7 bases and J by 0 bases, and 16 bases separated the two germline ends. CDR1 is SEHNR, CDR2 FQNEAQ, per germline (reference sequence). The CDR3 runs 15 residues. The CDR3 DNA is TGTGCCAGCACCATCTCGGCCGGGAGCTCCTACGAGCAGTACTTC. This encodes CASTISAGSSYEQYF.

CDR3 sequence reads: CASSPRGAQETQYF. DNA for the CDR3: TGTGCCAGCAGTCCACGGGGGGCACAAGAGACCCAGTACTTC. The chain employs TRBV27 and TRBJ2-5; D possibly corresponds to TRBD2 (7 bases). The CDR3 consists of 14 residues. V shed 5 bases and J shed 2 bases, with 12 bases lying between them. CDR1 and CDR2 from the germline V gene are MNHEY and SMNVEV (reference sequence).

The chain links TRBV6-1 to TRBJ2-7; 13 bases are shared with TRBD2. J lost 4 bases, V lost 7 bases, and 7 bases had no gene match. The CDR3 extends over 15 amino acids. In germline, CDR1 is MNHNS, CDR2 SASEGT. This CDR3 reads CASILTSGRGYEQYF. The CDR3 nucleotides read TGTGCCAGCATTCTAACTAGCGGGAGGGGTTACGAGCAGTACTTC.

This clone is a singleton in its sample. The chain combines TRBV5-4 with TRBJ1-2, with 10 nucleotides matching TRBD1. Germline-derived CDR1 and CDR2 are SGHNT and YYREEE (reference sequence). Trimming cost V 5 bases and J 6 bases; bases outside gene matches: 10. The CDR3 has 15 residues. In DNA form, the CDR3 reads TGTGCCAGCAGTCTGGGTCGGGACAGGGGACATGGCTACACCTTC. It translates to CASSLGRDRGHGYTF.

The chain joins TRBV11-2 to TRBJ2-5; D ambiguous. The end of the DNA aligns better with TRBJ2-7, so the J call may be wrong. The CDR3 loop spans 15 amino acids. In germline, CDR1 is SGHAT, CDR2 FQNNGV. The CDR3 nucleotides read TGTGCCAGCAGCCCCTCGACGGTGGGCTCCTACGAGCAGTACTTC. The encoded protein is CASSPSTVGSYEQYF.

The CDR3 DNA reads TGTGCCAGCAGCCTCACGGGGTGGGGTTTGGCTGAAGCTTTCTTT. It specifies CASSLTGWGLAEAFF. The V and J genes are TRBV11-1 and TRBJ1-1; D unclear. Germline V gene sequence: CDR1 SGHAT, CDR2 FQDESV (reference sequence). Trimming cost V 5 bases and J 6 bases, with 19 bases left between them. CDR3 length equals 15 residues.

The chain combines TRBV19 with TRBJ2-7; 9 bases fit TRBD1. In germline, CDR1 is LNHDA, CDR2 SQIVND (reference sequence). The junction had 3 bases not matched to a gene; V was cut back by 3 bases and J by 3 bases. The CDR3 spans 14 residues. The CDR3 is CASSIGTGSYEQYF. DNA for the CDR3: TGTGCCAGTAGTATCGGGACAGGGAGCTACGAGCAGTACTTC.

The chain uses TRBV5-1 and TRBJ2-1, with TRBD2 matching 9 bases. Germline V gene sequence: CDR1 SGHRS, CDR2 YFSETQ. Trimming removed 4 bases from V and 6 bases from J; junction bases left unmatched: 14. The CDR3 is 17 residues long. Written as DNA, the CDR3 is TGCGCCAGCAGCCTTCTTGCCGGGACTAGCTCGGGCAATGAGCAGTTCTTC. Its protein is CASSLLAGTSSGNEQFF.

The chain is built from TRBV9 and TRBJ2-1, with D possibly matching TRBD2 (6 bases). The CDR3 has 13 residues. Germline CDR1 SGDLS, CDR2 YYNGEE. V dropped 4 bases and J dropped 12 bases, with 17 bases sitting between them. The CDR3 protein is CASSPWDSRPQFF. The CDR3 DNA is TGTGCCAGCAGCCCTTGGGACTCCCGGCCGCAGTTCTTC.

V and J are TRBV5-1 and TRBJ2-1; TRBD2 aligns across 7 bases. Germline values: CDR1 SGHRS, CDR2 YFSETQ. This CDR3 spans 13 amino acids. V shed 4 bases and J 9 bases; nucleotides not matched to a gene: 7. CDR3 DNA sequence: TGCGCCAGCAGCCCCCAGGGCGGGGGTGAGCAGTTCTTC. Its protein product is CASSPQGGGEQFF.

The chain uses TRBV19 and TRBJ2-3; TRBD2 agrees at 7 bases. The CDR3 is made up of 15 amino acids. CDR1 is LNHDA and CDR2 is SQIVND in the germline V gene (reference sequence). The V and J ends lost 5 bases and 8 bases, in that order; junction bases with no gene match: 13. The CDR3 spells CASSEPGLPPFTQYF. The CDR3 nucleotides are TGTGCCAGTAGTGAGCCGGGACTACCCCCTTTTACGCAGTATTTT.

This clone was recorded only once. This chain uses TRBV5-1 with TRBJ2-1; 11 nucleotides match TRBD1. Germline-derived CDR1 and CDR2 are SGHRS and YFSETQ. This CDR3 region has 15 residues. The V gene end was trimmed by 4 bases and the J gene end by 7 bases; junction bases not matched to a gene: 7. CDR3: CASSGQGQGGNEQFF. CDR3 bases: TGCGCCAGCAGCGGACAGGGACAGGGGGGGAATGAGCAGTTCTTC.

The rearrangement joins TRBV5-1 to TRBJ2-7, with D possibly TRBD2 on 6 matching bases. Per the germline V gene, CDR1 is SGHRS and CDR2 is YFSETQ. CDR3 size: 13 residues. Trimming shortened V by 1 base and J by 6 bases, and 11 bases separated the two germline ends. This CDR3 is CASSLPGVGEQYF. Written as DNA, the CDR3 is TGCGCCAGCAGCTTGCCGGGGGTAGGCGAGCAGTACTTC.